The rows below give T cell receptor beta chains drawn from one sample of a study of Graves' ophthalmopathy and Graves' hyperthyroidism. Via MiXCR, TCRdb re-called the multiplex PCR reads, giving one row per CDR3 protein. The sample yields some 520,000 distinct CDR3 sequences, around 14% seen once. The specimen sequenced was blood. Receptors were obtained from a woman aged 25 to 39 with Graves' ophthalmopathy. Each CDR3 is given with its conserved first and last residue. D genes are given only for firm matches. Only part of the rows carry a size: once, few, many, or a class if the clone is expanded.

cdr3_length clone_size j_call d_call v_call cdr3_nt cdr3_aa
13 many TRBJ2-7 . TRBV6-1 TGTGCCGAGGGTGACGGATTGTCCTACGAGCAGTACTTC CAEGDGLSYEQYF
18 . TRBJ2-6 TRBD1 TRBV3-1 TGTGCCAGCAGCCGAGTGACAGGGGCCTACTCTGGGGCCAACGTCCTGACTTTC CASSRVTGAYSGANVLTF
15 . TRBJ2-7 TRBD2 TRBV11-2 TGTGCCAGCAGCAGAGCAGTAGCGGGGGACTACGAGCAGTACTTC CASSRAVAGDYEQYF
14 few TRBJ2-7 . TRBV7-2 TGTGCCAGCAGCTTGAGGGGGAGTTACGACGAGCAGTACTTC CASSLRGSYDEQYF
15 few TRBJ2-7 TRBD1 TRBV19 TGTGCCAGTGGGGCTTCAGGGGGCGAGACCTACGAGCAGTACTTC CASGASGGETYEQYF
15 many TRBJ2-7 TRBD2 TRBV7-9 TGTGCCAGCAGCTTAGAAGGCGGGGGATCCTACGAGCAGTACTTC CASSLEGGGSYEQYF
14 many TRBJ1-1 . TRBV6-2/TRBV6-3 TGTGCCAGCACCTTAACGCGGGGGGGGACTGAAGCTTTCTTT CASTLTRGGTEAFF
14 many TRBJ2-7 . TRBV20-1 TGCAGTGCCGGGAAGGGGGACCCGAGGTACGAGCAGTACTTC CSAGKGDPRYEQYF
12 many TRBJ1-5 . TRBV28 TGTGCCAGCAGTGGGGTTGATCAGCCCCAGCATTTT CASSGVDQPQHF
14 many TRBJ2-7 TRBD1 TRBV12-3/TRBV12-4 TGTGCCAGCACCTACAGGGGTTTGGTCTACGAGCAGTACTTC CASTYRGLVYEQYF
16 many TRBJ1-5 . TRBV10-3 TGTGCCATCAGTGCGAGGGTACTCTCTAGCAATCAGCCCCAGCATTTT CAISARVLSSNQPQHF
11 many TRBJ2-5 . TRBV29-1 TGCAGCGTTGGCAGCAGAGAGACCCAGTACTTC CSVGSRETQYF
13 . TRBJ2-7 TRBD1 TRBV2 TGTGCCAGCAGAATTACAGGGGGAGGAGAGCAGTACTTC CASRITGGGEQYF
18 many TRBJ2-7 TRBD2 TRBV12-3/TRBV12-4 TGTGCCAGCAGTCCCGGGAGGGTGGGACTCCTCCCGCCCTACGAGCAGTACTTC CASSPGRVGLLPPYEQYF
14 . TRBJ2-7 TRBD1 TRBV28 TGTGCCAGCAGAGGGACAGGGGGCGCTTCCGAGCAGTACTTC CASRGTGGASEQYF
13 many TRBJ1-6 . TRBV24-1 TGTGCCACCAGTGATTTAGAGAGATCACCCCTCCACTTT CATSDLERSPLHF
14 many TRBJ2-7 TRBD1 TRBV29-1 TGCAGCGTTGAAGGGGGGACAGGGACCTACGAGCAGTACTTC CSVEGGTGTYEQYF
13 . TRBJ1-1 . TRBV6-1 TGTGCCAGCAGGCGCCCCGGGGGCGCTGAAGCTTTCTTT CASRRPGGAEAFF
14 few TRBJ1-1 . TRBV6-5 TGTGCCAGCAGTCACGGGACTCCGAACACTGAAGCTTTCTTT CASSHGTPNTEAFF
16 many TRBJ1-2 TRBD1 TRBV7-2 TGTGCCAGCAGCTTAGGGCCGGACAGGGTGATCTATGGCTACACCTTC CASSLGPDRVIYGYTF
13 many TRBJ1-6 . TRBV27 TGTGCCAGCAGTCCCCAGTATAGTTCACCCCTCCACTTT CASSPQYSSPLHF
16 many TRBJ2-7 . TRBV11-1 TGTGCCAGCAGCTCCCCGACCGGACAGCTCTCCTACGAGCAGTACTTC CASSSPTGQLSYEQYF
15 many TRBJ1-5 TRBD1 TRBV19 TGTGCCAGTAGTACGGGACAGGGAAGGCCGCAGCCCCAGCATTTT CASSTGQGRPQPQHF
16 many TRBJ2-2 . TRBV10-3 TGTGCCGTCAGCCAAGCTGGGGGAAGATTCACCGGGGAGCTGTTTTTT CAVSQAGGRFTGELFF
15 many TRBJ2-7 TRBD2 TRBV12-3/TRBV12-4 TGTGCCAGCAGTTGGGGGTCAGCGGGAGGAGACGAGCAGTACTTC CASSWGSAGGDEQYF
14 many TRBJ2-7 . TRBV18 TGTGCCAGCTCCGGGGACCGCAAAGCCTCGGAGCAGTACTTC CASSGDRKASEQYF
14 few TRBJ2-7 TRBD1 TRBV3-1 TGTGCCTGCAGCCAGACGGACAGGGAAAACGAGCAGTACTTC CACSQTDRENEQYF
15 many TRBJ2-5 TRBD2 TRBV13 TGTGCCAGCAGCTTTCTAGCCGGGGGGCAAGAGACCCAGTACTTC CASSFLAGGQETQYF
15 many TRBJ2-4 TRBD1 TRBV2 TGTGCCAGCAGCGACAGGGGAATAGCCAAAAACATTAAGTACTTC CASSDRGIAKNIKYF
16 many TRBJ2-7 . TRBV7-8 TGTGCCAGCAGCTCCCCTACGGCAGCTAATGTGTACGAGCAGTACTTC CASSSPTAANVYEQYF
17 many TRBJ1-6 TRBD1 TRBV13 TGTGCCAGCAGCGCCCGGGACAGGGTAATCTCGAATTCACCCCTCCACTTT CASSARDRVISNSPLHF
15 many TRBJ2-7 TRBD1 TRBV6-1 TGTGCCAGCAGAAAAACCGGGACAGGGACCCCCGAGCAGTACTTC CASRKTGTGTPEQYF
14 many TRBJ2-5 TRBD2 TRBV27 TGTGCCAGCAGTTTAAGCGGGAGGGCGCAGACCCAGTACTTC CASSLSGRAQTQYF
14 many TRBJ2-5 TRBD2 TRBV28 TGTGCCAGCAGTTGGACTAGCGGGGGTGGGACCCAGTACTTC CASSWTSGGGTQYF
17 . TRBJ2-7 . TRBV25-1 TGTGCCAGCAGTCCCCCTCAACGGGAGACAGGGATTTCCGAGCAGTACTTC CASSPPQRETGISEQYF
14 . TRBJ2-5 TRBD2 TRBV30 TGTGCCTGGAGCCGCGGGGGGTCTATTGAGGCCCAGTACTTC CAWSRGGSIEAQYF
13 many TRBJ2-5 . TRBV2 TGTGCCAGCAGTGGGGACTACCAAGAGACCCAGTACTTC CASSGDYQETQYF
15 many TRBJ2-7 . TRBV29-1 TGCAGCGTTGAACTACAGGAACATGTCACCTACGAGCAGTACTTC CSVELQEHVTYEQYF
14 . TRBJ2-7 . TRBV6-2/TRBV6-3 TGTGCCAGCAGGGATCTGGGCAGACTCTACGAGCAGTACTTC CASRDLGRLYEQYF
15 many TRBJ1-5 . TRBV24-1 TGTGCCACCAGTGATGGAGGACAAACCCATCAGCCCCAGCATTTT CATSDGGQTHQPQHF
13 many TRBJ2-5 . TRBV19 TGTGCCAGTACCCACACTCACGGAGGGGACCAGTACTTC CASTHTHGGDQYF
15 many TRBJ2-7 . TRBV28 TGTGCCAGCAGTTTATCACACACCAGCTCCTACGAGCAGTACTTC CASSLSHTSSYEQYF
11 many TRBJ2-7 . TRBV20-1 TGCAGTGCTACGGGCACCTACGAGCAGTACTTC CSATGTYEQYF
12 many TRBJ2-7 TRBD1 TRBV6-5 TGTGCCATCAGGACAGGGGCCTACGAGCAGTACTTC CAIRTGAYEQYF
19 . TRBJ1-6 . TRBV20-1 TGCAGTGCTAGAGAGCTTGGCAGGCAGGGAAGCTCCTATAATTCACCCCTCCACTTT CSARELGRQGSSYNSPLHF
16 many TRBJ1-5 TRBD1 TRBV28 TGTGCCAGCAGTTTCTCCGGCAGGGGGTCCAATCAGCCCCAGCATTTT CASSFSGRGSNQPQHF
15 many TRBJ2-7 TRBD1 TRBV12-3/TRBV12-4 TGTGCCAGCAGCAGGGGACAGGGCGTACTCTACGAGCAGTACTTC CASSRGQGVLYEQYF